These T cell receptor beta chains were read from a single sample in a study of OX40 agonist ivuxolimab in advanced cancers. TCRdb keeps only in-frame clones here, not all; method: immunoSEQ multiplex PCR. The table has approximately 40,000 clones, about 90% seen once. The material sequenced was CD4+ or CD8+ T cells sorted from blood, taken in a trial of the OX40 agonist ivuxolimab. These receptors originate from an adult with an advanced solid tumor such as melanoma, head and neck, liver or kidney cancer. CDR3s include the opening cysteine and the closing phenylalanine or tryptophan. Fields, in order: D gene, clone size, V gene, J gene, CDR3 protein, CDR3 DNA. The D gene is left open where the match is weak. Size tells how often a clone was seen (once, few, many) or the class of an expanded clone, and some rows leave it out.

d_gene: TRBD1; abundance: -; v_gene: TRBV5-1; j_gene: TRBJ1-1; CDR3aa: CASRQGKNTEAFF; CDR3nt: TGCGCCAGCCGACAGGGCAAGAACACTGAAGCTTTCTTT
d_gene: TRBD2; abundance: -; v_gene: TRBV5-4; j_gene: TRBJ2-3; CDR3aa: CASSLGGGAPFTDTQYF; CDR3nt: TGTGCCAGCAGCTTGGGGGGAGGGGCCCCCTTCACAGATACGCAGTATTTT
d_gene: -; abundance: -; v_gene: TRBV10-3; j_gene: TRBJ1-2; CDR3aa: CAISETILQGTGGYTF; CDR3nt: TGTGCCATCAGTGAGACCATTTTACAGGGCACTGGGGGCTACACCTTC
d_gene: -; abundance: -; v_gene: TRBV5-6; j_gene: TRBJ1-1; CDR3aa: CASSLGGFTEAFF; CDR3nt: TGTGCCAGCAGCTTGGGGGGCTTCACTGAAGCTTTCTTT
d_gene: -; abundance: -; v_gene: TRBV27; j_gene: TRBJ1-2; CDR3aa: CASRPAGLNGYTF; CDR3nt: TGTGCCAGCAGACCCGCGGGCCTTAATGGCTACACCTTC
d_gene: -; abundance: -; v_gene: TRBV27; j_gene: TRBJ1-2; CDR3aa: CASSLSQANYGYTF; CDR3nt: TGTGCCAGCAGTTTATCTCAGGCTAACTATGGCTACACCTTC
d_gene: -; abundance: once; v_gene: TRBV4-3; j_gene: TRBJ2-6; CDR3aa: CASSPVGPEFSGANVLTF; CDR3nt: TGCGCCAGCAGCCCGGTGGGGCCAGAGTTCTCTGGGGCCAACGTCCTGACTTTC
d_gene: -; abundance: -; v_gene: TRBV5-6; j_gene: TRBJ2-7; CDR3aa: CASSWDSYEQYF; CDR3nt: TGTGCCAGCAGCTGGGACTCCTACGAGCAGTACTTC
d_gene: -; abundance: -; v_gene: TRBV14; j_gene: TRBJ1-2; CDR3aa: CASSQDGQSVYGYTF; CDR3nt: TGTGCCAGCAGCCAAGATGGGCAATCGGTCTATGGCTACACCTTC
d_gene: -; abundance: once; v_gene: TRBV5-4; j_gene: TRBJ1-5; CDR3aa: CASSTWGSNQPQHF; CDR3nt: TGTGCCAGCAGCACTTGGGGTAGCAATCAGCCCCAGCATTTT
d_gene: TRBD2; abundance: -; v_gene: TRBV19; j_gene: TRBJ2-7; CDR3aa: CASSPGGGYEQYF; CDR3nt: TGTGCCAGTAGCCCTGGGGGGGGGTACGAGCAGTACTTC
d_gene: TRBD1; abundance: -; v_gene: TRBV27; j_gene: TRBJ2-7; CDR3aa: CASSSDRVGYEQYF; CDR3nt: TGTGCCAGCAGTTCGGACAGGGTAGGGTACGAGCAGTACTTC
d_gene: -; abundance: -; v_gene: TRBV29-1; j_gene: TRBJ1-2; CDR3aa: CSVESMGELWGYTF; CDR3nt: TGCAGCGTTGAATCAATGGGGGAGTTATGGGGCTACACCTTC
d_gene: -; abundance: few; v_gene: TRBV19; j_gene: TRBJ1-1; CDR3aa: CASSISRTEAFF; CDR3nt: TGTGCCAGTAGTATTAGCCGCACTGAAGCTTTCTTT
d_gene: TRBD1; abundance: -; v_gene: TRBV7-2; j_gene: TRBJ2-7; CDR3aa: CASSLDSGTGSYEQYF; CDR3nt: TGTGCCAGCAGCTTAGATTCCGGGACAGGGTCCTACGAGCAGTACTTC
d_gene: -; abundance: few; v_gene: TRBV19; j_gene: TRBJ1-5; CDR3aa: CASVRSTGFRSNQPQHF; CDR3nt: TGTGCCAGTGTTAGGTCTACGGGGTTCAGAAGCAATCAGCCCCAGCATTTT
d_gene: TRBD1; abundance: once; v_gene: TRBV5-1; j_gene: TRBJ2-3; CDR3aa: CASSPIVSGGGTDTQYF; CDR3nt: TGCGCCAGCAGCCCTATAGTGTCAGGGGGTGGCACAGATACGCAGTATTTT
d_gene: -; abundance: once; v_gene: TRBV6-5; j_gene: TRBJ2-7; CDR3aa: CASRTPRDEQYF; CDR3nt: TGTGCCAGCAGAACCCCCCGGGACGAGCAGTACTTC
d_gene: -; abundance: -; v_gene: TRBV7-6; j_gene: TRBJ1-5; CDR3aa: CASSPSGTRNQPQHF; CDR3nt: TGTGCCAGCAGCCCATCAGGTACACGCAATCAGCCCCAGCATTTT
d_gene: -; abundance: -; v_gene: TRBV11-2; j_gene: TRBJ2-7; CDR3aa: CASSLAGAVYEQYF; CDR3nt: TGTGCCAGCAGCTTAGCTGGGGCGGTCTACGAGCAGTACTTC
d_gene: TRBD2; abundance: -; v_gene: TRBV27; j_gene: TRBJ2-7; CDR3aa: CASAAGGPYEQYF; CDR3nt: TGTGCCAGCGCAGCGGGGGGGCCCTACGAGCAGTACTTC
d_gene: -; abundance: -; v_gene: TRBV11-2; j_gene: TRBJ2-1; CDR3aa: CASSLDRALHNEQFF; CDR3nt: TGTGCCAGCAGCTTAGATCGTGCACTTCACAATGAGCAGTTCTTC
d_gene: -; abundance: -; v_gene: TRBV30; j_gene: TRBJ1-2; CDR3aa: CAWSVLCRKCAMGGYTF; CDR3nt: TGTGCCTGGAGTGTACTTTGTCGGAAGTGTGCTATGGGGGGCTACACCTTC
d_gene: TRBD1; abundance: -; v_gene: TRBV6-6; j_gene: TRBJ1-6; CDR3aa: CASRGQGEDSPLHF; CDR3nt: TGTGCCAGCAGGGGACAGGGGGAGGATTCACCCCTCCACTTT
d_gene: -; abundance: -; v_gene: TRBV2; j_gene: TRBJ1-3; CDR3aa: CASSPPTGSSSGNTIYF; CDR3nt: TGTGCCAGCAGTCCACCGACAGGCTCGAGCTCTGGAAACACCATATATTTT
d_gene: TRBD1; abundance: -; v_gene: TRBV5-4; j_gene: TRBJ1-2; CDR3aa: CASTWTGGYGYTF; CDR3nt: TGTGCCAGCACCTGGACAGGCGGCTATGGCTACACCTTC
d_gene: -; abundance: -; v_gene: TRBV9; j_gene: TRBJ1-2; CDR3aa: CASSTGNSNYGYTF; CDR3nt: TGTGCCAGCAGCACGGGGAACAGCAACTATGGCTACACCTTC
d_gene: TRBD1; abundance: -; v_gene: TRBV15; j_gene: TRBJ1-2; CDR3aa: CATSTGTGGRGYTF; CDR3nt: TGTGCCACCAGCACAGGGACAGGGGGCCGTGGCTACACCTTC
d_gene: -; abundance: -; v_gene: TRBV4-1; j_gene: TRBJ1-2; CDR3aa: CASSQVGGIYGYTF; CDR3nt: TGCGCCAGCAGCCAAGTTGGCGGGATCTATGGCTACACCTTC
d_gene: -; abundance: -; v_gene: TRBV4-3; j_gene: TRBJ2-7; CDR3aa: CASSQGAGETYEQYF; CDR3nt: TGCGCCAGCAGCCAAGGGGCAGGGGAAACCTACGAGCAGTACTTC
d_gene: TRBD1; abundance: -; v_gene: TRBV30; j_gene: TRBJ2-1; CDR3aa: CAWSLTGGEQFF; CDR3nt: TGTGCCTGGAGTCTAACAGGGGGTGAGCAGTTCTTC
d_gene: -; abundance: -; v_gene: TRBV7-8; j_gene: TRBJ2-7; CDR3aa: CASSLSGRASYVGNEQYF; CDR3nt: TGTGCCAGCAGCTTAAGTGGCAGGGCATCATATGTAGGAAACGAGCAGTACTTC
d_gene: -; abundance: -; v_gene: TRBV7-8; j_gene: TRBJ2-1; CDR3aa: CASSPDGYNEQFF; CDR3nt: TGTGCCAGCAGCCCTGATGGCTACAATGAGCAGTTCTTC
d_gene: -; abundance: few; v_gene: TRBV6-4; j_gene: TRBJ1-6; CDR3aa: CASSEGNNSPLHF; CDR3nt: TGTGCCAGCAGTGAAGGGAATAATTCACCCCTCCACTTT
d_gene: -; abundance: -; v_gene: TRBV7-9; j_gene: TRBJ2-1; CDR3aa: CASSDSEHDHEQFF; CDR3nt: TGTGCCAGCAGCGACTCCGAACATGATCATGAGCAGTTCTTC
d_gene: TRBD2; abundance: -; v_gene: TRBV6-1; j_gene: TRBJ2-7; CDR3aa: CASSEWLADLGEQYF; CDR3nt: TGTGCCAGCAGTGAATGGCTAGCGGACCTGGGCGAGCAGTACTTC
d_gene: -; abundance: -; v_gene: TRBV6-1; j_gene: TRBJ2-2; CDR3aa: CASSEVVTGELFF; CDR3nt: TGTGCCAGCAGTGAAGTCGTCACCGGGGAGCTGTTTTTT
d_gene: -; abundance: -; v_gene: TRBV6-5; j_gene: TRBJ1-1; CDR3aa: CASKRNTEAFF; CDR3nt: TGTGCCAGCAAAAGGAACACTGAAGCTTTCTTT
d_gene: -; abundance: -; v_gene: TRBV6-5; j_gene: TRBJ2-2; CDR3aa: CASSLVNTGELFF; CDR3nt: TGTGCCAGCAGTTTAGTAAACACCGGGGAGCTGTTTTTT
d_gene: -; abundance: -; v_gene: TRBV6-5; j_gene: TRBJ2-2; CDR3aa: CASSLDTNTGELFF; CDR3nt: TGTGCCAGCAGTTTGGACACGAACACCGGGGAGCTGTTTTTT
d_gene: -; abundance: once; v_gene: TRBV13; j_gene: TRBJ2-5; CDR3aa: CASSLRDREGTQYF; CDR3nt: TGTGCCAGCAGCCTAAGAGACAGGGAGGGGACCCAGTACTTC
d_gene: TRBD2; abundance: -; v_gene: TRBV2; j_gene: TRBJ2-2; CDR3aa: CASSEVAGGSINTGELFF; CDR3nt: TGTGCCAGCAGTGAAGTAGCGGGGGGGTCCATCAACACCGGGGAGCTGTTTTTT
d_gene: TRBD1; abundance: -; v_gene: TRBV25-1; j_gene: TRBJ1-3; CDR3aa: CASSETGSGNTIYF; CDR3nt: TGTGCCAGCAGTGAGACAGGGTCTGGAAACACCATATATTTT
d_gene: -; abundance: -; v_gene: TRBV19; j_gene: TRBJ2-7; CDR3aa: CASSSDGAYEQYF; CDR3nt: TGTGCCAGTAGTTCAGACGGTGCCTACGAGCAGTACTTC
d_gene: TRBD1; abundance: -; v_gene: TRBV7-7; j_gene: TRBJ2-2; CDR3aa: CASSFWPRHRGTGELFF; CDR3nt: TGTGCCAGCAGCTTTTGGCCCCGCCACAGGGGCACCGGGGAGCTGTTTTTT
d_gene: -; abundance: -; v_gene: TRBV4-1; j_gene: TRBJ2-1; CDR3aa: CASSHGTGYNEQFF; CDR3nt: TGCGCCAGCAGCCACGGAACGGGCTACAATGAGCAGTTCTTC
d_gene: -; abundance: -; v_gene: TRBV19; j_gene: TRBJ1-2; CDR3aa: CARTGAGHTF; CDR3nt: TGTGCCAGGACAGGTGCGGGGCACACCTTC
d_gene: -; abundance: -; v_gene: TRBV7-3; j_gene: TRBJ2-1; CDR3aa: CASSHRTDYNEQFF; CDR3nt: TGTGCCAGCAGCCATAGGACAGACTACAATGAGCAGTTCTTC
d_gene: -; abundance: few; v_gene: TRBV30; j_gene: TRBJ1-6; CDR3aa: CAASPDPGSPLHF; CDR3nt: TGTGCCGCCTCCCCGGACCCCGGTTCACCCCTCCACTTT
d_gene: -; abundance: -; v_gene: TRBV5-4; j_gene: TRBJ1-1; CDR3aa: CASSFPTGNTEAFF; CDR3nt: TGTGCCAGCAGCTTCCCTACCGGGAACACTGAAGCTTTCTTT
d_gene: -; abundance: -; v_gene: TRBV19; j_gene: TRBJ2-5; CDR3aa: CASSIDLASTETQYF; CDR3nt: TGTGCCAGTAGTATAGATCTCGCTAGCACAGAGACCCAGTACTTC
d_gene: TRBD2; abundance: -; v_gene: TRBV7-9; j_gene: TRBJ2-1; CDR3aa: CASSLGPGTSGGETDEQFF; CDR3nt: TGTGCCAGCAGCTTAGGCCCGGGGACTAGCGGGGGGGAAACCGATGAGCAGTTCTTC
d_gene: -; abundance: -; v_gene: TRBV7-6; j_gene: TRBJ1-3; CDR3aa: CASSLGPIPGNTIYF; CDR3nt: TGTGCCAGCAGCTTAGGGCCGATCCCAGGAAACACCATATATTTT
d_gene: -; abundance: -; v_gene: TRBV19; j_gene: TRBJ2-7; CDR3aa: CASNDGYEQYF; CDR3nt: TGTGCCAGTAACGACGGGTACGAGCAGTACTTC
d_gene: -; abundance: -; v_gene: TRBV7-5; j_gene: TRBJ2-3; CDR3aa: CVRRWRGRLQGTDTQYF; CDR3nt: TGTGTCAGAAGGTGGCGGGGGAGACTTCAGGGCACAGATACGCAGTATTTT
d_gene: -; abundance: few; v_gene: TRBV2; j_gene: TRBJ1-1; CDR3aa: CASIPDPTEAFF; CDR3nt: TGTGCCAGCATCCCCGATCCCACTGAAGCTTTCTTT